Listed below are T cell receptor beta chains from one sample, sequenced in a study of T cell changes during pregnancy in multiple sclerosis. TCRdb keeps only in-frame clones here, not all; method: immunoSEQ multiplex PCR. Here the sample spans about 93,000 clones, approximately 90% being singletons. This sample comprised peripheral blood, obtained before pregnancy. The source is a female donor with multiple sclerosis, enrolled in a pregnancy study. The CDR3 runs from the conserved cysteine through the conserved F or W. Each record gives: CDR3 DNA, CDR3 protein, clone size, V gene, D gene, J gene. The D gene is left open where the match is weak. Only some rows state a clone size, as once, few, many or a class for expanded clones.

cdr3_nt: TGTGCCAGCAGTTTATTACGACAGGGTACACTCTACGAGCAGTACTTC
cdr3_aa: CASSLLRQGTLYEQYF
clone_size: .
v_call: TRBV28
d_call: TRBD1
j_call: TRBJ2-7

cdr3_nt: TGCGCCAGCAGCCGATCCGGGACAGGGGAACACGAGCAGTACTTC
cdr3_aa: CASSRSGTGEHEQYF
clone_size: .
v_call: TRBV5-1
d_call: TRBD1
j_call: TRBJ2-7

cdr3_nt: TGTGCCAGCAGCTGGCTACTTAAGCCGGGACAGAGCTCCTATAATTCACCCCTCCACTTT
cdr3_aa: CASSWLLKPGQSSYNSPLHF
clone_size: once
v_call: TRBV5-4
d_call: TRBD1
j_call: TRBJ1-6

cdr3_nt: TGTGCCAGCAGCTTAGAAGGGGGAGACTACGAGCAGTACTTC
cdr3_aa: CASSLEGGDYEQYF
clone_size: .
v_call: TRBV7-8
d_call: .
j_call: TRBJ2-7

cdr3_nt: TGTGCCAGCAGCTTAGGGCTAGCGGGAGGGGGTGTTGGGCAGTTCTTC
cdr3_aa: CASSLGLAGGGVGQFF
clone_size: .
v_call: TRBV11-1
d_call: TRBD2
j_call: TRBJ2-1

cdr3_nt: TGTGCCAGCAGCTTAGAGAGAGGGCTGCCTGGAAACACCATATATTTT
cdr3_aa: CASSLERGLPGNTIYF
clone_size: .
v_call: TRBV7-9
d_call: .
j_call: TRBJ1-3

cdr3_nt: TGCAGCGTTGGGGTAGCGGGAGGAACAGATACGCAGTATTTT
cdr3_aa: CSVGVAGGTDTQYF
clone_size: .
v_call: TRBV29-1
d_call: TRBD2
j_call: TRBJ2-3

cdr3_nt: TGTGCCAGCAGTACGGGAGCTGCCTACGAGCAGTACTTC
cdr3_aa: CASSTGAAYEQYF
clone_size: .
v_call: TRBV27
d_call: .
j_call: TRBJ2-7

cdr3_nt: TGTGCCAGCAGCTTGGCCGGAGCGAACACCGGGGAGCTGTTTTTT
cdr3_aa: CASSLAGANTGELFF
clone_size: .
v_call: TRBV5-4
d_call: .
j_call: TRBJ2-2

cdr3_nt: TGTGCCAGCAGTTTTCTTCCCGGGACAGGGGCGAGCGGCTACACCTTC
cdr3_aa: CASSFLPGTGASGYTF
clone_size: .
v_call: TRBV6-6
d_call: TRBD1
j_call: TRBJ1-2

cdr3_nt: TGTGCCAGCTCACCAAGGACTAGCGGATACACAGATACGCAGTATTTT
cdr3_aa: CASSPRTSGYTDTQYF
clone_size: .
v_call: TRBV18
d_call: TRBD2
j_call: TRBJ2-3

cdr3_nt: TGTGCCAGCAGCTTGAAGTGGTTAGGGAGCTCTGGGGCCAACGTCCTGACTTTC
cdr3_aa: CASSLKWLGSSGANVLTF
clone_size: .
v_call: TRBV5-5
d_call: .
j_call: TRBJ2-6

cdr3_nt: TGTGCCAGCAGCTTAATCCCGGGACAGGCGAACACCGGGGAGCTGTTTTTT
cdr3_aa: CASSLIPGQANTGELFF
clone_size: .
v_call: TRBV7-6
d_call: TRBD1
j_call: TRBJ2-2

cdr3_nt: TGTGCCAGCAGCCCCGGTGGTTCCTACAATGAGCAGTTCTTC
cdr3_aa: CASSPGGSYNEQFF
clone_size: .
v_call: TRBV6-6
d_call: .
j_call: TRBJ2-1

cdr3_nt: TGTGCCAGCAGCTTGGGGGATCAGGGGACGCAGTATTTT
cdr3_aa: CASSLGDQGTQYF
clone_size: .
v_call: TRBV5-4
d_call: .
j_call: TRBJ2-3

cdr3_nt: TGTGCCAGCTCACCACCCACGGGGATAACTGAAGCTTTCTTT
cdr3_aa: CASSPPTGITEAFF
clone_size: .
v_call: TRBV18
d_call: .
j_call: TRBJ1-1

cdr3_nt: TGCGCCAGCAGCTCGTCCTACGAGCAGTACTTC
cdr3_aa: CASSSSYEQYF
clone_size: once
v_call: TRBV5-1
d_call: .
j_call: TRBJ2-7

cdr3_nt: TGTGCCAGCAGCAGCAACTTGAACACTGAAGCTTTCTTT
cdr3_aa: CASSSNLNTEAFF
clone_size: .
v_call: TRBV7-3
d_call: .
j_call: TRBJ1-1

cdr3_nt: TGTGCCAGCAGCTTAGAGGGGGCGGACACTGAAGCTTTCTTT
cdr3_aa: CASSLEGADTEAFF
clone_size: .
v_call: TRBV7-2
d_call: TRBD1
j_call: TRBJ1-1

cdr3_nt: TGTGCCAGTACCGGGGAGAGGGAAAGCAATCAGCCCCAGCATTTT
cdr3_aa: CASTGERESNQPQHF
clone_size: few
v_call: TRBV19
d_call: .
j_call: TRBJ1-5

cdr3_nt: TGTGCCAGCAGCCGCCGGGGGGCGGGAGTCTCCTACGAGCAGTACTTC
cdr3_aa: CASSRRGAGVSYEQYF
clone_size: .
v_call: TRBV5-5
d_call: .
j_call: TRBJ2-7

cdr3_nt: TGTGCCAGCAGAACCGACAGGGACGTGGCCGAGCAGTACTTC
cdr3_aa: CASRTDRDVAEQYF
clone_size: .
v_call: TRBV7-9
d_call: TRBD1
j_call: TRBJ2-7

cdr3_nt: TGTGCCAGCAGCTTAGTAGCAGTCTACGAGCAGTACTTC
cdr3_aa: CASSLVAVYEQYF
clone_size: .
v_call: TRBV11-2
d_call: .
j_call: TRBJ2-7

cdr3_nt: TGCGCCAGCAGCCAAGTTTTTAGGGGAAATCAGCCCCAGCATTTT
cdr3_aa: CASSQVFRGNQPQHF
clone_size: .
v_call: TRBV4-3
d_call: .
j_call: TRBJ1-5

cdr3_nt: TGTGCCAGCAGCTTATCCGCGGACATCCGGGCCAACGTCCTGACTTTC
cdr3_aa: CASSLSADIRANVLTF
clone_size: .
v_call: TRBV7-2
d_call: .
j_call: TRBJ2-6

cdr3_nt: TGTGCCAGCAGCTCTAGCGGAGCTTCCTACGAGCAGTACTTC
cdr3_aa: CASSSSGASYEQYF
clone_size: .
v_call: TRBV7-9
d_call: TRBD2
j_call: TRBJ2-7

cdr3_nt: TGTGCCACCTCCCCACAGGGATTGTACGAGCAGTACTTC
cdr3_aa: CATSPQGLYEQYF
clone_size: once
v_call: TRBV7-8
d_call: .
j_call: TRBJ2-7

cdr3_nt: TGTGCCAGCAGCCGAGACAGGGGATACGAGCAGTACTTC
cdr3_aa: CASSRDRGYEQYF
clone_size: .
v_call: TRBV14
d_call: TRBD1
j_call: TRBJ2-7

cdr3_nt: TGTGCCAGTAGTATAGAGGCAGGGGGAGCTGTGACCCAGCATTTT
cdr3_aa: CASSIEAGGAVTQHF
clone_size: .
v_call: TRBV19
d_call: TRBD1
j_call: TRBJ1-5

cdr3_nt: TGTGCCAGCAGCCCTACGGACCGGGGGAGCACTGAAGCTTTCTTT
cdr3_aa: CASSPTDRGSTEAFF
clone_size: .
v_call: TRBV5-5
d_call: .
j_call: TRBJ1-1

cdr3_nt: TGTGCCAGCAGCGGTGGACAGGGGGCGAATCAGCCCCAGCATTTT
cdr3_aa: CASSGGQGANQPQHF
clone_size: .
v_call: TRBV6-1
d_call: TRBD1
j_call: TRBJ1-5

cdr3_nt: TGCGCCAGCAGCTTGGAACCCCCCCCGTTAGATGAGCAGTTCTTC
cdr3_aa: CASSLEPPPLDEQFF
clone_size: .
v_call: TRBV5-1
d_call: .
j_call: TRBJ2-1

cdr3_nt: TGCGCCAGCAGCCAAGATCACAGCCGCCCAGGGGAGACCCAGTACTTC
cdr3_aa: CASSQDHSRPGETQYF
clone_size: .
v_call: TRBV4-3
d_call: .
j_call: TRBJ2-5

cdr3_nt: TGTGCCTGGAGCGGACTAGGCTACGAGCAGTACTTC
cdr3_aa: CAWSGLGYEQYF
clone_size: .
v_call: TRBV30
d_call: TRBD2
j_call: TRBJ2-7

cdr3_nt: TGCGCCAGCAGCTTGCAACTGGACAGGGGTGGTGGCTACACCTTC
cdr3_aa: CASSLQLDRGGGYTF
clone_size: .
v_call: TRBV5-1
d_call: TRBD1
j_call: TRBJ1-2

cdr3_nt: TGTGCCACCAGCAGGGCGGGACTAGCGGTCCAAGAGACCCAGTACTTC
cdr3_aa: CATSRAGLAVQETQYF
clone_size: .
v_call: TRBV15
d_call: TRBD2
j_call: TRBJ2-5

cdr3_nt: TGTGCCAGCAGCGTTAGGGGGAATTCACCCCTCCACTTT
cdr3_aa: CASSVRGNSPLHF
clone_size: .
v_call: TRBV9
d_call: .
j_call: TRBJ1-6

cdr3_nt: TGTGCCAGCTCTGGAGGGAGCGATTCACCCCTCCACTTT
cdr3_aa: CASSGGSDSPLHF
clone_size: once
v_call: TRBV18
d_call: .
j_call: TRBJ1-6

cdr3_nt: TGTGCCAGCATGCAGGTTAGCACAGATACGCAGTATTTT
cdr3_aa: CASMQVSTDTQYF
clone_size: .
v_call: TRBV2
d_call: .
j_call: TRBJ2-3

cdr3_nt: TGTGCCAGCAGCCAAACGCGGGAGGGGGCCCCATCCTTCGCGAACACCGGGGAGCTGTTTTTT
cdr3_aa: CASSQTREGAPSFANTGELFF
clone_size: .
v_call: TRBV4-2
d_call: TRBD2
j_call: TRBJ2-2

cdr3_nt: TGTGCCAGCAGCTTGTCGCGAAGGACTAGCGGAGGGTTCAATGAGCAGTTCTTC
cdr3_aa: CASSLSRRTSGGFNEQFF
clone_size: .
v_call: TRBV7-8
d_call: TRBD2
j_call: TRBJ2-1

cdr3_nt: TGTGCCAGCAGCTTAGCGACAGGGGGATCCTACGAGCAGTACTTC
cdr3_aa: CASSLATGGSYEQYF
clone_size: .
v_call: TRBV7-9
d_call: TRBD1
j_call: TRBJ2-7

cdr3_nt: TGTGCCAGCAGTCAGGGGGGAACCTATGGCTACACCTTC
cdr3_aa: CASSQGGTYGYTF
clone_size: .
v_call: TRBV28
d_call: TRBD1
j_call: TRBJ1-2

cdr3_nt: TGTGCCAGCAGCCAAGAGAACAGGGGCTATGGCTACACCTTC
cdr3_aa: CASSQENRGYGYTF
clone_size: once
v_call: TRBV14
d_call: TRBD1
j_call: TRBJ1-2

cdr3_nt: TGTGCCAGCACCCATGGGGGACTCCGGGAAGATACGCAGTATTTT
cdr3_aa: CASTHGGLREDTQYF
clone_size: .
v_call: TRBV19
d_call: .
j_call: TRBJ2-3

cdr3_nt: TGTGCCAGCAGCGCCTCCGGGACAGGGGGCCGTGGCTACACCTTC
cdr3_aa: CASSASGTGGRGYTF
clone_size: .
v_call: TRBV21-1
d_call: .
j_call: TRBJ1-2

cdr3_nt: TGCAGCGTTGAAGTCAGGCAGAGCTACACCTTC
cdr3_aa: CSVEVRQSYTF
clone_size: .
v_call: TRBV29-1
d_call: .
j_call: TRBJ1-2

cdr3_nt: TGTGCCTGGAGTTCTGGACTAGCGACGGGAGAGCAGTTCTTC
cdr3_aa: CAWSSGLATGEQFF
clone_size: .
v_call: TRBV30
d_call: TRBD2
j_call: TRBJ2-1